Below, one T cell receptor beta chain is given with its context. Its antigen remains undetermined. Qualities for individual bases were not recorded, and no much larger clone is one base off. Taken from the germline V gene, the CDR1 and CDR2 loops are KGHDR and SFDVKD. V is pared back by 7 bases and J by 2 bases, with 7 bases lying between the germline termini. Reading from cysteine to phenylalanine, the CDR3 counts 12 amino acids. Just CDR3 DNA is preserved here, 36 bases in frame from base 1. PBMCs were isolated by Ficoll-Paque density gradient centrifugation. The data were obtained in a study of T-cell memory formation after mild COVID-19 listed by TCRdb under 2021. With regard to the full study: Most TCR sequence clusters were specific to one of the two donors. The cohort was made up of two young adult volunteers, one female and one male, who were previously healthy. In a couple of donors, T-cell clones that expanded and contracted after mild COVID-19 were followed by sequencing TCRalpha and TCRbeta repertoires longitudinally.

Here is what the overall study found, with its caveats: Contracting CD4+ clones were found mainly in CM and EM memory subsets, while CD8+ clones were enriched in EMRA. The study covered only a couple of mild cases, and larger cohorts including severe cases with pre-infection samples were considered necessary. The detection of some responding clones in pre-infection memory suggests that pre-existing cross-reactive memory T cells joined the SARS-CoV-2 response. The second-wave clones that peaked on day 37 were not confirmed to be SARS-CoV-2 specific. Clones that contracted from day 15 to 85 showed balanced CD4/CD8 phenotypes, whereas a second wave of clones that expanded from day 15 to 37 leaned towards CD4+.

Sequencing was carried out with an Illumina NovaSeq 6000. TCRalpha and TCRbeta cDNA libraries were built by 5'RACE with constant-segment primers, adding sample barcodes and unique molecular identifiers. Trizol reagent was used to extract RNA from every sample. Library amplification was performed in two PCR steps, and a second sample barcode and Illumina TruSeq adapters were introduced in the second step. Sequencing of the libraries was done on an Illumina NovaSeq, producing 2 x 150 bp paired-end reads. In the original analysis: Reads were demultiplexed and collapsed into UMI-guided consensus sequences with migec v1.2.7. Using mixcr v2.1.11, UMI consensuses were aligned to TRA and TRB V and J templates and then assembled into clonotypes. A clonotype was counted as expanded or contracted only when both edgeR and NoisET called the clonotype significant, with the noise models trained on biological replicates. edgeR calls used a false discovery rate-adjusted p below 0.01 and a log2 fold-change threshold of 1. As an exploratory analysis of dynamics, max-normalized trajectories of the 1000 most abundant clonotypes were examined with PCA combined with hierarchical clustering. Separately sequenced CD4+ and CD8+ repertoires were used to assign the CD4 or CD8 phenotype of responding clones. TCRdb reprocessing: public reads trimmed at Q25 with fastp, clones called with MiXCR, in-frame beta chains kept. Each entry merges the rows of one CDR3 protein and shows their most common DNA and genes. The V and J calls reflect TCRdb's pipeline rather than the authors' work. The sample profile shows a few hundred thousand distinct CDR3 sequences; roughly 15% of them were found once. 20% to 25% of the sample goes to the ten largest clones.

The sample was PBMCs or a T cell subset sorted from them (not recorded which). The chain links TRBV24-1 with TRBJ2-5; the D gene cannot be resolved reliably. This clonotype was obtained from a young man who had mild COVID-19 (a few samples of this study predate the infection). The sample titles of this study are shuffled in the database, so cell type and time point are left out; the donor was told from shared clones. For the CDR3, the sequence is CATSHNQETQYF. The bases read TGTGCCACCAGCCACAATCAAGAGACCCAGTACTTC.